This is a list of T cell receptor beta chains from one sample in a study of T-cell reconstitution after alpha-beta-depleted transplantation in children. TCRdb re-analysed the PCR reads in MiXCR, keeping a single row per CDR3 protein. The sample includes some 600,000 distinct CDR3 sequences, over 10% of them seen just once. This sample comprised PBMCs, mostly from graft donor cells, obtained 360 days after TCRalphabeta/CD19-depleted stem cell transplant. These receptors all come from a male patient aged 10 to 17 who had a stem cell transplant for acute myeloid leukemia, so the T cells may come from the graft donor. CDR3s include the opening cysteine and the closing phenylalanine or tryptophan.

V gene | CDR3 protein
TRBV24-1 | CATSDNDRGSETQYF
TRBV4-3 | CASSPQQFSIEKLFF
TRBV9 | CASSPLTRGQGRTEAFF
TRBV14 | CASSSLRGQLPPGPYNEQFF
TRBV12-3/TRBV12-4 | CASSPREAGSKNIQYF
TRBV28 | CAMGLGLRGNQPQHF
TRBV7-6 | CASSLESNKVYEQYF
TRBV7-2 | CASSLMGATNEKLFF
TRBV6-4 | CASSDSPLMARQETQYF
TRBV29-1 | CSVDEGSYNEQFF
TRBV6-5 | CASSYFGEGGETQYF
TRBV20-1 | CSAIAGAGTDTQYF
TRBV5-5 | CASSRDSLGGYTF
TRBV7-8 | CASSLYQGPKDGYTF
TRBV3-1 | CASRGFSREALSYNEQFF
TRBV28 | CASSAGVYEKLFF
TRBV20-1 | CSALPRSEQFF
TRBV28 | CASSLSRDRSTGNTIYF
TRBV7-8 | CASSKKGLGVGGTSNEQFF
TRBV6-2/TRBV6-3 | CASRASGYTGELFF
TRBV29-1 | CSVGAGGIYNEQFF
TRBV20-1 | CSARARGGLGF
TRBV5-1 | CASSLELAGWGSYEQYF
TRBV5-4 | CASSLVGRGLNEQFF
TRBV28 | CASSFFRFGTANTGELFF
TRBV5-1 | CASSLVWASGRAVLDNEQFF